Sequencing of this T cell receptor beta chain was carried out in a study of T cells after yellow fever vaccination. Overall study context: The fractions with low cell numbers were processed using SMART-Seq v4 Ultra Low Input.

The CDR3 covers 13 residues. The germline V gene has CDR1 MDHEN and CDR2 SYDVKM. Trimming at V came to 3 bases and at J to 9 bases, leaving 3 bases not matched to a gene. 5'RACE template switching generated TCR cDNA, adding a universal primer site and UMIs. TCRdb re-derived calls from the 5' RACE reads in MiXCR, one entry per CDR3 protein. Of some 300,000 distinct CDR3 sequences listed, roughly 8.7% were seen once; the top ten hold 3% to 3.5%. This clonotype has just a few counts. Antigen unknown. Study-wide findings and caveats: Most clones from primary vaccination resurfaced after the booster (about 95% CD4, 88% CD8). Peaking faster, on day 5 versus 15, the secondary response was nonetheless weaker.

This receptor was obtained from a man aged 18 to 30 who received the YFV17D yellow fever vaccine. This chain uses TRBV28 with TRBJ2-7; 12 nucleotides line up with TRBD1. The sample here was CD4+ T cells sorted from PBMCs, taken 5 days after the yellow fever booster vaccination. CDR3 protein: CASSLGDRGPQYV. The CDR3 coding sequence is TGTGCCAGCAGTTTGGGGGACAGGGGGCCGCAGTACGTC.